This T cell receptor beta chain is drawn from a study of identical twins. This clonotype was seen many times. Its antigen is still unknown. Findings and limits, study-wide: Within cord blood, abundant beta clonotypes carried fewer insertions, but memory repertoires showed no such trend.

The CDR3 loop spans 13 amino acids. Germline CDR1 reads SGHTA; CDR2 reads FQGNSA. V lost 1 base, J lost 5 bases, and 6 bases lay in between. A universal primer site was added by template switching, and unique molecular identifiers were carried by the cDNA. TCRdb re-analysed the 5' RACE reads in MiXCR, keeping a single row per CDR3 protein. In the table there are approximately 1.8 million distinct CDR3 sequences, around 33% of which are singletons. The chain joins TRBV7-2 to TRBJ2-4; TRBD1 might be the D (6 bases). This TCR was sampled from a newborn girl in good health. The sequenced sample consisted of cord blood. This CDR3 is CASSLDRENIQYF. The CDR3 DNA sequence: TGTGCCAGCAGCTTAGACAGGGAAAACATTCAGTACTTC. Looking up the rest from reference TRBV7-2 and TRBJ2-4 gives the full variable domain: GAGVSQSPSNKVTEKGKDVELRCDPISGHTALYWYRQSLGQGLEFLIYFQGNSAPDKSGLPSDRFSAERTGGSVSTLTIQRTQQEDSAVYLCASSLDRENIQYFGAGTRLSVL.